A single sample is the source of the 18 T cell receptor beta chains below, sequenced in a study of T-cell reconstitution after alpha-beta-depleted transplantation in children. A library of TCRbeta sequences, prepared with unique molecular identifiers, was generated. In TCRdb, the PCR reads were re-called with MiXCR into one record per CDR3 protein. The sample shows fewer than 700,000 distinct CDR3 sequences, 13% of them seen only once. The sequences come from PBMCs, mostly from graft donor cells, collected 360 days after TCRalphabeta/CD19-depleted stem cell transplant. The receptors shown here come from a male patient younger than 18 who had a stem cell transplant for acute myeloid leukemia, so the T cells may come from the graft donor.

The V call is TRBV7-8, the J call TRBJ2-4; D is perhaps TRBD2 (6 bases). The CDR3 runs 15 residues. The V and J ends lost 1 base and 0 bases respectively, with 7 bases between them. Germline CDR1 SGHVS, CDR2 FQNEAQ. CDR3 amino acids: CASSLGREAKNIQYF. CDR3 nucleotide sequence: TGTGCCAGCAGCTTAGGGCGGGAAGCCAAAAACATTCAGTACTTC. Full variable domain (outside the CDR3, taken from reference TRBV7-8 and TRBJ2-4): GAGVSQSPRYKVAKRGQDVALRCDPISGHVSLFWYQQALGQGPEFLTYFQNEAQLDKSGLPSDRFFAERPEGSVSTLKIQRTQQEDSAVYLCASSLGREAKNIQYFGAGTRLSVL.

This chain connects TRBV10-3 to TRBJ1-6; 7 nucleotides line up with TRBD1. The trim removed 5 bases at V and 10 bases at J, leaving 8 bases unmatched. From germline, CDR1 is ENHRY and CDR2 SYGVKD. This CDR3 has 14 amino acids. The CDR3: CAISRDREESPLHF. CDR3 bases: TGTGCCATCAGTCGAGACAGGGAAGAATCACCCCTCCACTTT.

The chain has TRBV5-6 and TRBJ2-7, with a tentative D call TRBD2 (6 bases). CDR1 SGHDT and CDR2 YYEEEE come from the germline V gene. Trimming took off 4 bases at V and 3 bases at J, with 11 bases between the two ends. The CDR3 sequence is 13 residues long. The DNA of the CDR3 is TGTGCCAGCAGCGCGGGACGGGGCTACGAGCAGTACTTC. Translation gives CASSAGRGYEQYF.

The gene calls are TRBV13 and TRBJ2-7, with 11 bases identical to TRBD2. Germline CDR1 PRHDT, CDR2 FYEKMQ (reference sequence). After removal of 5 bases from V and 1 base from J, the junction contained 16 bases not matched to a gene. This CDR3 has 19 amino acids. CDR3 sequence (DNA): TGTGCCAGCAGCCGAAGGATGACTAGCGGGGAGGGTTGGTCCTACGAGCAGTACTTC. It specifies CASSRRMTSGEGWSYEQYF.

The rearrangement links TRBV10-3 to TRBJ2-2; TRBD1 might be the D (6 bases). CDR1 and CDR2 from the germline V gene are ENHRY and SYGVKD. V lost 6 bases to trimming and J lost 5 bases, with 13 bases between them. The CDR3 sequence is 14 residues long. CDR3: CAIRLGAGTGELFF. In nucleotides, the CDR3 is TGTGCCATCAGGTTGGGGGCAGGTACCGGGGAGCTGTTTTTT.

J is TRBJ2-3 and V is TRBV4-3; 7 bases map to TRBD1. After removal of 2 bases from V and 6 bases from J, the junction contained 8 bases not matched to a gene. Looked up from germline, CDR1 is LGHNA and CDR2 is YSLEER. The CDR3 spans 15 residues. The CDR3 loop is CASSQPTQGDDTQYF. The CDR3 DNA is TGCGCCAGCAGCCAACCCACCCAGGGGGACGATACGCAGTATTTT.

V is TRBV29-1 and J is TRBJ2-7; TRBD2 aligns across 12 bases. This CDR3 is built from 17 residues. The V gene end was trimmed by 4 bases and the J gene end by 0 bases; junction bases not matched to a gene: 10. Per the germline V gene, CDR1 is SQVTM and CDR2 is ANQGSEA. The DNA of the CDR3 is TGCAGCGTTGGCCTAGCGGGAGGGCTCACCTACTCCTACGAGCAGTACTTC. Encoded protein: CSVGLAGGLTYSYEQYF.

The V and J genes are TRBV5-4 and TRBJ2-3; D is unresolved. The CDR3 is 14 amino acids. V lost 4 bases and J 7 bases, leaving 16 bases between the germline ends. Germline CDR1 is SGHNT and CDR2 is YYREEE (reference sequence). The CDR3 DNA is TGTGCCAGCAGCCGGACGGAAGGCCTATATACGCAGTATTTT. Translating gives CASSRTEGLYTQYF.

In this sample, this clonotype turned up a few times. The chain joins TRBV6-5 to TRBJ2-6; D is ambiguous. V lost 0 bases, J lost 0 bases, and 12 bases lay in between. The length of the CDR3 is 18 residues. CDR1 is MNHEY, CDR2 SVGAGI, per germline. CDR3 sequence reads: CASSYSNGFRSGANVLTF. CDR3 in DNA: TGTGCCAGCAGTTACTCCAACGGGTTCCGCTCTGGGGCCAACGTCCTGACTTTC.

The rearrangement links TRBV15 to TRBJ1-1, with 8 bases identical to TRBD1. After removal of 5 bases from V and 6 bases from J, the junction contained 5 bases not matched to a gene. The CDR3 totals 13 residues. Germline V CDR1 and CDR2: LNHNV, YYDKDF (reference sequence). The CDR3 coding sequence is TGTGCCACCAGCGTGACAGGGGTACCTGAAGCTTTCTTT. Protein sequence: CATSVTGVPEAFF.

This rearrangement joins TRBV28 to TRBJ2-5; 10 bases fit TRBD2. From germline, CDR1 is MDHEN and CDR2 SYDVKM. J gave up 1 base and V 5 bases, and 7 bases lay outside the gene matches. The CDR3 consists of 16 residues. CDR3 sequence reads: CASSHTSGTSQETQYF. The CDR3 DNA follows: TGTGCCAGCAGTCACACTAGCGGGACGTCCCAAGAGACCCAGTACTTC.

The chain recombines TRBV24-1 with TRBJ2-1; 11 positions agree with TRBD2. The germline V gene encodes CDR1 KGHDR and CDR2 SFDVKD. There are 13 residues in the CDR3. The J segment lost 13 bases and the V segment lost 8 bases, leaving 9 bases of the junction unmatched. In DNA form, the CDR3 reads TGTGCCACCATGCGCCTAGCGGGAGGAGACCAGTTCTTC. Residues: CATMRLAGGDQFF.

This clonotype was picked up a small number of times. The CDR3 protein is CATSGRGPYNEQFF. Written as DNA, the CDR3 is TGTGCCACCAGTGGGAGGGGGCCGTACAATGAGCAGTTCTTC. The chain couples TRBV24-1 to TRBJ2-1, with D tentatively TRBD1 (7 bases). Trimming shortened V by 5 bases and J by 4 bases, and 11 bases separated the two germline ends. This CDR3 is 14 amino acids long. The germline CDR1 and CDR2 sequences are KGHDR and SFDVKD.

Only a few counts were recorded for this clonotype. This chain links TRBV5-1 with TRBJ2-5, with 8 bases matching TRBD2. Germline V CDR1 and CDR2: SGHRS, YFSETQ. V shed 3 bases, J shed 2 bases, and the junction held 6 bases outside the gene matches. This CDR3 spans 15 amino acids. CDR3 DNA sequence: TGCGCCAGCAGCTCGGTAGCGGGACGGCAAGAGACCCAGTACTTC. It is translated as CASSSVAGRQETQYF.

This clonotype was detected ten times or more. CDR3 residues: CSVGGKGYNEQFF. The CDR3 DNA sequence: TGCAGCGTTGGAGGGAAGGGCTACAATGAGCAGTTCTTC. The genes are TRBV29-1 and TRBJ2-1, with D perhaps TRBD2 (5 bases). The germline V gene has CDR1 SQVTM and CDR2 ANQGSEA. The CDR3 is made up of 13 amino acids. With 4 bases removed from V and 3 bases from J, the gap between germline ends came to 10 bases.

With respect to this clonotype: Since no conserved phenylalanine or tryptophan closes the CDR3, a read error is the likely cause. This chain joins TRBV7-2 and TRBJ2-1; no definite D call. V was pared by 5 bases and J by 10 bases, with 15 bases between. The CDR3 loop spans 13 amino acids. Germline V lookup: CDR1 SGHTA, CDR2 FQGNSA. The CDR3 bases are TGTGCCAGCAGCCTCTCCCCCAGTTGGGAGCAGTTCGTC. Translating gives CASSLSPSWEQFV.

The chain couples TRBV7-2 to TRBJ2-3; 9 bases align to TRBD2. The germline V gene encodes CDR1 SGHTA and CDR2 FQGNSA. The J segment lost 4 bases and the V segment lost 5 bases, leaving 10 bases of the junction unmatched. This CDR3 contains 16 residues. The CDR3 DNA follows: TGTGCCAGCAGCCTCCGGGCGGGAGGGCTCCCAGATACGCAGTATTTT. Translation: CASSLRAGGLPDTQYF.

This clonotype was counted ten times or more. The chain recombines TRBV7-9 with TRBJ2-5; D gene unclear. The V gene lost 3 bases and the J gene lost 5 bases, with 7 bases spanning the gap. Germline V gene data show CDR1 as SEHNR and CDR2 as FQNEAQ (reference sequence). The CDR3 sequence is 12 residues long. The CDR3 sequence is CASSFTSETQYF. CDR3 nucleotides: TGTGCCAGCAGCTTCACTTCGGAGACCCAGTACTTC.